There are a few counts of the clone carrying this T cell receptor (beta chain). Its antigen is unknown. Through a sample-barcoded 5' primer and a J-beta primer mix, a second PCR was run for roughly 7 to 12 cycles. At least 2.5 million CDR3-containing paired-end reads were obtained per sample. TCRdb re-called the 5' RACE reads with MiXCR, one entry per CDR3 protein. The sample carries 1.2 million to 1.5 million distinct CDR3 sequences, almost 60% recorded once. This sample was taken from a study of blood T cells in healthy people across ages. Whole-study findings and limits: Per-million-T-cell TCR beta diversity fell roughly linearly with age.

Donors gave 8 to 10 milliliters of peripheral blood apiece. The authors extracted at least 5.5 micrograms of total RNA per sample. The ends were cut back, 5 bases at V and 5 bases at J, with 15 bases in the middle. CDR3 length: 13 amino acids. CDR1 DFQATT and CDR2 SNEGSKA come from the germline V gene (reference sequence). This chain connects TRBV20-1 to TRBJ2-5; the D gene could be TRBD1 or TRBD2 (6 bases each). The receptor was derived from a man between 18 and 35 years old in good health. Material for sequencing was blood. The CDR3 loop is CSAGRGVRETQYF. CDR3 in DNA: TGCAGTGCTGGTAGGGGGGTACGGGAGACCCAGTACTTC.